The clone carrying this T cell receptor (beta chain) was counted a few times. The antigen remains undetermined. This sample was included in a study of T cells in Graves' hyperthyroidism and ophthalmopathy. CDR3 length: 17 amino acids. Germline loops: CDR1 MDHEN, CDR2 SYDVKM. Deletions cut 3 bases from V and 2 bases from J, with 18 bases between. Using RNA transcripts as the source, TCR beta CDR3 regions were amplified. The study used the HTBI primer set for a first-round RT-PCR of the TCR CDR3. TCRdb analysed the multiplex PCR reads with MiXCR anew, one entry per CDR3 protein. Here the sample spans around 350,000 distinct CDR3 sequences, over 10% being singletons. The authors deemed Graves' hyperthyroidism stable absent ophthalmopathy progression within 18 months. General study findings and limits: A 13 V-J model separated ophthalmopathy from stable hyperthyroidism.

This TCR derives from a woman under 30 with Graves' hyperthyroidism. J is TRBJ2-3 and V is TRBV28; no clear D gene. Sample: blood. The CDR3 DNA reads TGTGCCAGCAGTTTGGGTCGCGCCAAACGTGTCACAGATACGCAGTATTTT. Amino acids: CASSLGRAKRVTDTQYF.